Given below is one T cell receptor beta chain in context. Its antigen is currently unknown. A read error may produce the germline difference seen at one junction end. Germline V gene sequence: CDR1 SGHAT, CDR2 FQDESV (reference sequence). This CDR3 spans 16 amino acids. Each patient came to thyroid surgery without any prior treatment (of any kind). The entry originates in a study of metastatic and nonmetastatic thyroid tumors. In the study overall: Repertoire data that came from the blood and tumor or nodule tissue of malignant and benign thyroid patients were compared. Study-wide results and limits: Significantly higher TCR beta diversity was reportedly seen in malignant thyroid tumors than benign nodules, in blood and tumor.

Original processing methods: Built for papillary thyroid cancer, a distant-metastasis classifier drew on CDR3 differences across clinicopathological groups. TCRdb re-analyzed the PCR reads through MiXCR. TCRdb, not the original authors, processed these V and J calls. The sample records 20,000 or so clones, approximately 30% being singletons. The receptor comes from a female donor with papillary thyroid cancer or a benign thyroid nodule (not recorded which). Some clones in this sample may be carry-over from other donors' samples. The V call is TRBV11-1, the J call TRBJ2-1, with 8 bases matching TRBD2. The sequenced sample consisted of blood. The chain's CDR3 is CASSSSPAGVYNDQFF. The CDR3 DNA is TGTGCCAGCAGCTCATCCCCAGCGGGGGTGTACAATGATCAGTTCTTC.